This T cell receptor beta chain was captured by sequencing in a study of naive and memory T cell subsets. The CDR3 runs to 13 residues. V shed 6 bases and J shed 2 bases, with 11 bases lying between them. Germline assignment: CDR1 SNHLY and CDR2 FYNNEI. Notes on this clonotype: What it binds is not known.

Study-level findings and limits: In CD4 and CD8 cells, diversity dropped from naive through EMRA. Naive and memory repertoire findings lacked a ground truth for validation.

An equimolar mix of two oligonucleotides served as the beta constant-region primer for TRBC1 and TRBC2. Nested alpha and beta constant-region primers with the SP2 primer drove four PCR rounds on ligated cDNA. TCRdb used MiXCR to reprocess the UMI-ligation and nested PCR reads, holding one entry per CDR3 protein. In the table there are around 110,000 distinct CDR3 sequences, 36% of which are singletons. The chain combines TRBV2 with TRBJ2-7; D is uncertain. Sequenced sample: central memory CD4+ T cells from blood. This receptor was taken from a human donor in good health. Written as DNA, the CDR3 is TGTGCCAGCAGGGACCGGCGGCCCTACGAGCAGTACTTC. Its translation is CASRDRRPYEQYF.